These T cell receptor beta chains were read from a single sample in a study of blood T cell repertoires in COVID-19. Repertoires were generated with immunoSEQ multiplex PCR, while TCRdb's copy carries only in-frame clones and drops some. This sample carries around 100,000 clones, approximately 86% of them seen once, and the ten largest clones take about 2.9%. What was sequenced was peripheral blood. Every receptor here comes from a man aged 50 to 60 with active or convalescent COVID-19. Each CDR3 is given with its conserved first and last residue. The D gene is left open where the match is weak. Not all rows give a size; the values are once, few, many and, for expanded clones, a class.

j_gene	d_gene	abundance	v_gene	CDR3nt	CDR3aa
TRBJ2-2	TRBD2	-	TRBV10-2	TGCGCCAGCAGAGGGTTGACTAGCGGGGGACCTACGAACACCGGGGAGCTGTTTTTT	CASRGLTSGGPTNTGELFF
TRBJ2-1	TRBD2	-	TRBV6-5	TGTGCCAGCAGTTACACTAGCGGCTCCTACAATGAGCAGTTCTTC	CASSYTSGSYNEQFF
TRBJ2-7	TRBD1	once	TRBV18	TGTGCCAGCTCACCAGGGACAGGGGCCTACGAGCAGTACTTC	CASSPGTGAYEQYF
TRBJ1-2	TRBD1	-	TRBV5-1	TGCGCCAGCAGCTTGGGGACAGGGTATGACTATGGCTACACCTTC	CASSLGTGYDYGYTF
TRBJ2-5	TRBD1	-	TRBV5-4	TGTGCCAGCAGCCCAACGACAGGGGGAGGGGAGACCCAGTACTTC	CASSPTTGGGETQYF
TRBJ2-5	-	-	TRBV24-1	TGTGCCACCAGTGATTTAGGCGGTAATAAAGAGACCCAGTACTTC	CATSDLGGNKETQYF
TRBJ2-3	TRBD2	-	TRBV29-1	TGCAGCGTTGCGCGGGAGTCAGATACGCAGTATTTT	CSVARESDTQYF
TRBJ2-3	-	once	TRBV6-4	TGTGCCAGCAGCCGGGACATGATGGATACGCAGTATTTT	CASSRDMMDTQYF
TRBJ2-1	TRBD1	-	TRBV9	TGTGCCAGCAGCGTTATCGAGCAACCAGGGGGTGAGCAGTTCTTC	CASSVIEQPGGEQFF
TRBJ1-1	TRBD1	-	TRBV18	TGTGCCAGCTCACGGACAGGGGGTGATTCGAACACTGAAGCTTTCTTT	CASSRTGGDSNTEAFF
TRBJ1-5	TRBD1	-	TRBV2	TGTGCCAGCTCAGGGACAGGGGGCGACCAGCCCCAGCATTTT	CASSGTGGDQPQHF
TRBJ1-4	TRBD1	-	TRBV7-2	TGTGCCAGCAGCCCTACCTGGGGGACAGCTAATGAAAAACTGTTTTTT	CASSPTWGTANEKLFF
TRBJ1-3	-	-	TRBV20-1	TGCAGTGCTAGTGGAGGACTCCGAGACTCTGGAAACACCATATATTTT	CSASGGLRDSGNTIYF
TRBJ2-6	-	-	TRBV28	TGTGCCAGCAGTTCTTACGGGGACACCTCGGGGGCCAACGTCCTGACTTTC	CASSSYGDTSGANVLTF
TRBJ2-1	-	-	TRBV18	TGTGCCAGCTCACCAGGGCAAAGCTCCTACAATGAGCAGTTCTTC	CASSPGQSSYNEQFF
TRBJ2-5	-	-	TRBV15	TGTGCCACCAGCAGACAGGGAGGAGAGACCCAGTACTTC	CATSRQGGETQYF
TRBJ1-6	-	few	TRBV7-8	TGTGCCAGCAGCGAAGACAGCTATAATTCACCCCTCCACTTT	CASSEDSYNSPLHF
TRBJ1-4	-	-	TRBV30	TGTGCCTGGAGTGTAGGAGGACTCGGGGAAAAACTGTTTTTT	CAWSVGGLGEKLFF
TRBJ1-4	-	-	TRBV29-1	TGCAGCGTTACCTTGGGGGAAGGGGGTGAAAAACTGTTTTTT	CSVTLGEGGEKLFF
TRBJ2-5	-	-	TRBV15	TGTGCCACCAGCAGAGATAATCGGGGTCAAGAGACCCAGTACTTC	CATSRDNRGQETQYF
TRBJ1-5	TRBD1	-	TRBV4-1	TGCGCCAGCAGCCAAGATGGGACAGGGGTGGCTCAGCCCCAGCATTTT	CASSQDGTGVAQPQHF
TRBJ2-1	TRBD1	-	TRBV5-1	TGCGCCAGCAGCTCCTCACTTACAGGGGGTAACTACAATGAGCAGTTCTTC	CASSSSLTGGNYNEQFF
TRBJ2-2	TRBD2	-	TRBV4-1	TGCGCCAGCAGCCAGATTAGCGGGTATACCGGGGAGCTGTTTTTT	CASSQISGYTGELFF
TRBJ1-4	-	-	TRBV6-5	TGTGCCAGCCAGGGGAATGAAAAACTGTTTTTT	CASQGNEKLFF
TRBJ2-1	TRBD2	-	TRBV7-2	TGTGCCAGCAGCTTTCAGCGGGGGATCGCCAATGAGCAGTTCTTC	CASSFQRGIANEQFF
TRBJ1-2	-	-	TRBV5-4	TGTGCCAGCAGCTTGCGGGAGGCCGGAAACTATGGCTACACCTTC	CASSLREAGNYGYTF